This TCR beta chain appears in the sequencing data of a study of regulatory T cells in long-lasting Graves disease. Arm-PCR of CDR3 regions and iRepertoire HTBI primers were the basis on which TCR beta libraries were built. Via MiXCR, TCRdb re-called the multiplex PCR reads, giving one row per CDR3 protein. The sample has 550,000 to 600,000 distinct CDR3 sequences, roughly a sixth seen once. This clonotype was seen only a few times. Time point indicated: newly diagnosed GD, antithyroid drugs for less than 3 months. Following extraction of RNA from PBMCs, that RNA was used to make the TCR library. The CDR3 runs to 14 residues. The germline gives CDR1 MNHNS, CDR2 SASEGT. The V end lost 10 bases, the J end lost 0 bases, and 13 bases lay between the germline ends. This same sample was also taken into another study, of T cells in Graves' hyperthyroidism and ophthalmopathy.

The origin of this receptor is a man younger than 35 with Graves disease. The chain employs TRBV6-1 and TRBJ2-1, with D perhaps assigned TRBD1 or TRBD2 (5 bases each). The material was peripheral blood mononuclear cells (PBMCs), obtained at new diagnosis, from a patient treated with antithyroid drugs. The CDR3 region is CATRDAYSYNEQFF. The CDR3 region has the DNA TGTGCCACCCGGGACGCCTACTCCTACAATGAGCAGTTCTTC.